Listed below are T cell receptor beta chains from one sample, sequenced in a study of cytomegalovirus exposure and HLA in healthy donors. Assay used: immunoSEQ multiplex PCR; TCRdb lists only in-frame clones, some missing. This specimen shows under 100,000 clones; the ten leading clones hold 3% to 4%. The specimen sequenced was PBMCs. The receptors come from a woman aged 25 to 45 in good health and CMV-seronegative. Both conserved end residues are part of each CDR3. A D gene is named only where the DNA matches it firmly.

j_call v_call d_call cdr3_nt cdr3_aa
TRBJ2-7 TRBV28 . TGTGCCAGCAGTCCCGTTGCGGGAACTGGCGAGCAGTACTTC CASSPVAGTGEQYF
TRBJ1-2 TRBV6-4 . TGTGCCAGCAGTGACTGGGGGCAGGACTATGGCTACACCTTC CASSDWGQDYGYTF
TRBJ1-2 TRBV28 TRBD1 TGTGCCAGCAGTTTATTACTGACAGGGGGCAATGGCTACACCTTC CASSLLLTGGNGYTF
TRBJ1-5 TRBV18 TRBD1 TGTGCCAGCTCACCTACAGGGGGAAATCAGCCCCAGCATTTT CASSPTGGNQPQHF
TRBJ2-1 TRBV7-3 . TGTGCCAGCAGCTCGCTTAGCGGCAATGAGCAGTTCTTC CASSSLSGNEQFF
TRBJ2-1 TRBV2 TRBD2 TGTGCCAGCACTGTACTAGCGGGGGGGTACAATGAGCAGTTCTTC CASTVLAGGYNEQFF
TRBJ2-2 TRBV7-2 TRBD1 TGTGCCAGCAGCTTAGACAGGGGGCGTCGAGACACCGGGGAGCTGTTTTTT CASSLDRGRRDTGELFF
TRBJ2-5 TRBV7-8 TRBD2 TGTGCCAGCAGCTCTTTAGCGGGGGGGGGAGAGACCCAGTACTTC CASSSLAGGGETQYF
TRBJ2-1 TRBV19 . TGTGCCAGTAGTATGTCGGTCAATGAGCAGTTCTTC CASSMSVNEQFF
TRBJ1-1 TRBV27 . TGTGCCAGCGGTAGGCTTTCAGGGAACACTGAAGCTTTCTTT CASGRLSGNTEAFF
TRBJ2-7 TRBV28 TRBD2 TGTGCCAGCGGAACTAGCGGGAGTCCCTACGAGCAGTACTTC CASGTSGSPYEQYF
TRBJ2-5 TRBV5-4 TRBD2 TGTGCCAGCAGCTCCCGGACTAGCGGCCCTTTCCAAGAGACCCAGTACTTC CASSSRTSGPFQETQYF
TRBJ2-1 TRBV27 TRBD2 TGTGCCAGCAGCCAACAGCGGGGTGAGCAGTTCTTC CASSQQRGEQFF
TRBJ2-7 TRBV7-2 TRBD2 TGTGCCAGCAGCCCTGGGACTAGCGGGGGAGCTTCCTACGAGCAGTACTTC CASSPGTSGGASYEQYF
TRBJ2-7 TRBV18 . TGTGCCAGCTCACCTGGCGGCTCCTACGAGCAGTACTTC CASSPGGSYEQYF
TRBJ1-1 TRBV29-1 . TGCAGCGTTGACGTAACCGGGACATCGAATGAAGCTTTCTTT CSVDVTGTSNEAFF
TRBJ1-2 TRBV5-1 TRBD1 TGCGCCAGCAGCTTTGCCGGGACAGACTATGGCTACACCTTC CASSFAGTDYGYTF
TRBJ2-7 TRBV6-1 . TGTGCCAGCACCCTACTACATGGGACACCTTACGAGCAGTACTTC CASTLLHGTPYEQYF
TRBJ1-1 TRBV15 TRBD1 TGTGCCACCAGCAGAGATCGACAGGGCCGTGAAGCTTTCTTT CATSRDRQGREAFF
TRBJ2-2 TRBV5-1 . TGCGCCAGCAGCTATCGGGCCGGGGAGCTGTTTTTT CASSYRAGELFF
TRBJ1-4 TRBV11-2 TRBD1 TGTGCCAGCAGCTCATATGGCCAGGGGGTTGCAACTAATGAAAAACTGTTTTTT CASSSYGQGVATNEKLFF
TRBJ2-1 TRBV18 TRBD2 TGTGCCAGCTCACAGATAGCGGGGGGGCCGGGTGAGCAGTTCTTC CASSQIAGGPGEQFF
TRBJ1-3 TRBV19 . TGTGCCAGTAGGCCGGGGAGCTCTGGAAACACCATATATTTT CASRPGSSGNTIYF
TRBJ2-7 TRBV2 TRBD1 TGTGCCAGCAGTTCCGGGACAGGAAGCTCCTACGAGCAGTACTTC CASSSGTGSSYEQYF
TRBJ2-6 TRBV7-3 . TGTGCCAGCAGCTTAAGTTCCCCCAGGGTCGCTGGGGCCAACGTCCTGACTTTC CASSLSSPRVAGANVLTF
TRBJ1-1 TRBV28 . TGTGCCAGCAGTTTAATCGGGGTGAAAGCTTTCTTT CASSLIGVKAFF
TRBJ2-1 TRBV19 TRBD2 TGTGCCAGCCGTCGCCTAGCGGGGGGGCCAGGTGAGCAGTTCTTC CASRRLAGGPGEQFF
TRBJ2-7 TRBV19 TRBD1 TGTGCCAGTAGTTTCTCCACCGGGACAGGGGTCCGGAGCGAGCAGTACTTC CASSFSTGTGVRSEQYF